The 13 T cell receptor beta chains reported below all come from one sample, sequenced in a study of identical twins. TCRdb fed the 5' RACE reads into MiXCR, producing one record per CDR3 protein. The sample holds hundreds of thousands of distinct CDR3 sequences; 8.5% to 9% are singletons and the top ten take approximately 0.94%. These same data were also listed under a study on yellow fever vaccine responses in identical twins.

Sequencing input: PBMCs. The source is a woman younger than 30 in good health.

The chain links TRBV28 to TRBJ1-2; D remains unclear. Germline V gene sequence: CDR1 MDHEN, CDR2 SYDVKM. V lost 6 bases to trimming and J lost 7 bases, with 15 bases between them. CDR3 length: 13 amino acids. The CDR3 here is CASRPTEALGYTF. The DNA for the CDR3 is TGTGCCAGCAGACCCACAGAGGCGCTTGGCTACACCTTC.

The V and J genes are TRBV28 and TRBJ2-1; tentatively, D is TRBD1 (6 bases). Trimming took off 4 bases at V and 4 bases at J, with 14 bases between the two ends. Germline CDR1 reads MDHEN; CDR2 reads SYDVKM. The CDR3 covers 15 residues. The CDR3 nucleotides are TGTGCCAGCAGTTCTCAAACGGACAGATACAATGAGCAGTTCTTC. It yields the protein CASSSQTDRYNEQFF. The full variable domain, its missing parts supplied by reference TRBV28 and TRBJ2-1, is DVKVTQSSRYLVKRTGEKVFLECVQDMDHENMFWYRQDPGLGLRLIYFSYDVKMKEKGDIPEGYSVSREKKERFSLILESASTNQTSMYLCASSSQTDRYNEQFFGPGTRLTVL.

This chain joins TRBV7-6 and TRBJ2-7; 8 nucleotides agree with TRBD2. The CDR3 has 14 residues. V dropped 5 bases and J dropped 3; count of bases not matched to a gene: 6. The V gene's germline CDR1 is SGHVS and CDR2 FNYEAQ. CDR3 loop: CASSDTGTSYEQYF. CDR3 DNA: TGTGCCAGCAGCGACACCGGGACTAGCTACGAGCAGTACTTC.

The sample holds a few counts of this clonotype. The V gene is TRBV7-9, the J gene TRBJ2-1, with TRBD2 matching over 10 bases. The CDR3 consists of 17 residues. Germline CDR1 is SEHNR and CDR2 is FQNEAQ (reference sequence). The V and J ends lost 1 base and 5 bases, in that order; junction bases with no gene match: 8. CDR3 sequence reads: CASSLVQASGRNNEQFF. The CDR3 DNA sequence: TGTGCCAGCAGCTTAGTACAGGCTAGCGGGAGAAACAATGAGCAGTTCTTC. Filled out from reference TRBV7-9 and TRBJ2-1, the complete variable domain reads DTGVSQNPRHKITKRGQNVTFRCDPISEHNRLYWYRQTLGQGPEFLTYFQNEAQLEKSRLLSDRFSAERPKGSFSTLEIQRTEQGDSAMYLCASSLVQASGRNNEQFFGPGTRLTVL.

The chain couples TRBV5-5 to TRBJ2-1; TRBD2 agrees at 8 bases. Trimming cost V 4 bases and J 7 bases; bases outside gene matches: 10. Germline values: CDR1 SGHKS, CDR2 YYEKEE (reference sequence). This CDR3 region has 15 residues. The CDR3 loop is CASSPLAGSSNEQFF. CDR3 in DNA: TGTGCCAGCAGCCCCTTAGCGGGGTCTTCAAATGAGCAGTTCTTC.

This chain joins TRBV11-2 and TRBJ2-3, with D hard to call. The V gene lost 2 bases and the J gene lost 6 bases, with 18 bases spanning the gap. This CDR3 comprises 16 residues. Germline lookup yields CDR1 SGHAT and CDR2 FQNNGV. The CDR3 region has the DNA TGTGCCAGCAGCTTACCCCTTCAACCCCCCGGGGATACGCAGTATTTT. Translating gives CASSLPLQPPGDTQYF.

In its sample, this clonotype was seen many times. The V and J genes are TRBV6-7 and TRBJ2-1; maybe TRBD2 (5 bases). TRBV6-7 is an ORF for which the function is uncertain. Trimming shortened V by 4 bases and J by 9 bases, and 31 bases separated the two germline ends. The CDR3 has 19 amino acids. The CDR3 DNA follows: TGTGCCAGCAGTTCCTGGGGTCCCTCTACCCTCTGTCACGGAGGTGAGCAGTTCTTC. Residues: CASSSWGPSTLCHGGEQFF.

This clonotype has a count of ten or more. This sequence joins TRBV4-2 and TRBJ2-7, with TRBD1 matching 7 bases. The CDR3 sequence is 13 residues long. Per the germline V gene, CDR1 is LGHNA and CDR2 is YNFKEQ. The trim removed 2 bases at V and 4 bases at J, leaving 2 bases unmatched. The CDR3 region has the DNA TGTGCCAGCAGCCAAAACAGGGGTTACGAGCAGTACTTC. Translating gives CASSQNRGYEQYF.

The chain is built from TRBV29-1 and TRBJ2-2; D not certain. The V and J ends lost 4 bases and 0 bases respectively, with 6 bases between them. This CDR3 is 13 amino acids long. Germline CDR1 reads SQVTM; CDR2 reads ANQGSEA. CDR3 sequence (DNA): TGCAGCGTTGGAATTACGAACACCGGGGAGCTGTTTTTT. Translation: CSVGITNTGELFF.

The V gene is TRBV5-1, the J gene TRBJ2-3, with a possible D match to TRBD1 (6 bases). Trimming stripped 2 bases from V and 6 bases from J, with 16 bases between. Germline V lookup: CDR1 SGHRS, CDR2 YFSETQ. The CDR3 is made up of 15 amino acids. The CDR3 sequence: CASSFEVQGGDTQYF. CDR3 DNA: TGCGCCAGCAGCTTTGAGGTACAGGGCGGGGATACGCAGTATTTT.

The chain joins TRBV6-5 to TRBJ2-7; TRBD2 aligns across 10 bases. CDR3 size: 16 residues. The trim removed 3 bases at V and 1 base at J, leaving 6 bases unmatched. Germline CDR1 reads MNHEY; CDR2 reads SVGAGI. CDR3 nucleotide sequence: TGTGCCAGCAGTTATCTGCCTAGCGGGAGATCCTACGAGCAGTACTTC. Translated: CASSYLPSGRSYEQYF.

This clonotype was seen at least ten times. The genes are TRBV2 and TRBJ2-2; the D is unclear. Germline V gene data show CDR1 as SNHLY and CDR2 as FYNNEI. V was shortened by 5 bases and J by 2 bases, with 6 bases between the two germline ends. The CDR3 is made up of 13 amino acids. The CDR3 DNA sequence: TGTGCCAGCAGTTACAGAAACACCGGGGAGCTGTTTTTT. Translating gives CASSYRNTGELFF.

This clonotype was seen a few times. This chain joins TRBV4-2 and TRBJ2-7; 8 bases map to TRBD1. Per germline, CDR1 LGHNA and CDR2 YNFKEQ. CDR3 length: 15 amino acids. After removal of 0 bases from V and 2 bases from J, the junction contained 3 bases not matched to a gene. CDR3 protein: CASSQDPTGAYEQYF. CDR3 bases: TGTGCCAGCAGCCAAGACCCGACAGGGGCCTACGAGCAGTACTTC.